This passage covers 7 T cell receptor beta chains from one sample sequenced in a study of post-analysis software for immune sequencing data. Study observations and caveats: Relative to controls, patients had about five TRBV segments at higher frequency, with TRBV5-6, TRBV5-1 and TRBV20-1 among these.

No antigens are known for them. cDNA libraries for TCR beta contained unique molecular identifiers. TCRdb reanalysed the PCR reads using MiXCR and keeps one entry per CDR3 protein. The table has hundreds of thousands of distinct CDR3 sequences, roughly 45% seen once. Material: blood. These receptors were obtained from a girl aged 5 to 17 with multiple sclerosis.

This clonotype came up once. The chain joins TRBV12-3 or TRBV12-4 to TRBJ2-1; 9 bases line up with TRBD2. Trimming cost V 6 bases and J 9 bases; bases outside gene matches: 9. This CDR3 has 14 residues. The CDR3 nucleotides are TGTGCCAGCAGCCCTTGCAGCGGGAGGTGTGAGCAGTTCTTC. It specifies CASSPCSGRCEQFF.

This clonotype was detected only a few times. The V call is TRBV9, the J call TRBJ1-5, with D perhaps TRBD1 (5 bases). The CDR3 length is 14 residues. Germline CDR1 is SGDLS and CDR2 is YYNGEE. Trimming shortened V by 4 bases and J by 7 bases, and 15 bases separated the two germline ends. The DNA for the CDR3 is TGTGCCAGCAGCCCCCGGGAGGGGAGCCAGCCCCAGCATTTT. Its translation: CASSPREGSQPQHF.

This chain links TRBV5-1 with TRBJ1-6; D is unclear. Trimming left V 4 bases short and J 13 bases short, with 21 bases between. The CDR3 extends over 15 amino acids. Germline V gene data show CDR1 as SGHRS and CDR2 as YFSETQ. The chain's CDR3 is CASSIGEVEGSPLHF. As DNA, the CDR3 is TGCGCCAGCAGCATCGGGGAGGTGGAAGGGTCGCCCCTCCACTTT.

The chain recombines TRBV29-1 with TRBJ2-5; possible D gene TRBD2, 6 bases. V was pared by 7 bases and J by 3 bases, with 15 bases between. Germline V gene data show CDR1 as SQVTM and CDR2 as ANQGSEA. This CDR3 is 13 amino acids long. CDR3 sequence: CSGAGSGKETQYF. The CDR3 DNA sequence: TGCAGCGGGGCGGGGTCAGGGAAAGAGACCCAGTACTTC.

This chain connects TRBV21-1 to TRBJ2-7; TRBD2, the table's D call, was not compared with the DNA. TRBV21-1 is classified as a pseudogene. The CDR3 is 11 amino acids. The CDR3 DNA is TGTGCCAGCAGCGGATGGAGGGAGCAGTACTTC. Its protein product is CASSGWREQYF.

This clonotype was seen more than once but under ten times. The chain joins TRBV29-1 to TRBJ2-7; D is tentatively TRBD1 or TRBD2 (5 bases each). Trimming pared 3 bases from V and 1 base from J, leaving 13 bases between. The CDR3 is 14 residues long. The germline gives CDR1 SQVTM, CDR2 ANQGSEA. The CDR3: CSVEGGGGSYEQYF. In nucleotides, the CDR3 is TGCAGCGTTGAGGGTGGGGGTGGATCCTACGAGCAGTACTTC.

The J gene is TRBJ2-4, the V gene TRBV12-3 or TRBV12-4; tentative D call: TRBD1 (5 bases). Trimming stripped 5 bases from V and 0 bases from J, with 14 bases between. This CDR3 region has 16 residues. The CDR3 sequence: CASSKDIGIAKNIQYF. CDR3 nucleotide sequence: TGTGCCAGCAGTAAGGACATAGGAATAGCCAAAAACATTCAGTACTTC.